Sequencing of this T cell receptor (beta chain) was carried out in a study of tumor-infiltrating lymphocytes in primary liver carcinoma. Trimming removed 6 bases at V and 5 bases at J, with 20 bases between. The CDR3 is 15 residues long. The germline V gene has CDR1 SSHAT and CDR2 FNYEAQ (reference sequence). The source material, roughly 18-31 mg of unsorted bulk tissue, was used to co-extract RNA and DNA. Starting material of around 490 ng total RNA yielded TCR beta cDNA via a constant-region primer. The TCR beta library was amplified through three nested multiplex PCR rounds in a modified ARM-PCR procedure. Each of the first two PCR rounds ran nine to ten cycles with TRBV1-TRBV30 forward and C-beta reverse primers. From the multiplex PCR reads, TCRdb called clonotypes with MiXCR, one entry per CDR3 protein. The repertoire includes tens of thousands of distinct CDR3 sequences, approximately 70% of them detected once, and 15% to 20% sits in the top ten.

This clonotype has just a few counts. This clonotype originated in a man aged 40-49 years with primary liver carcinoma and hepatitis B virus infection. Material for sequencing was liver tumor tissue from sampling region 2. Described subset: tumor region T2, inferior pole. The rearrangement uses TRBV7-7 and TRBJ2-7; tentatively, D is TRBD1 (6 bases). CDR3 DNA: TGTGCCAGCAGATTTCGGACAGAGGGTAGTAACGAGCAGTACTTC. Translated: CASRFRTEGSNEQYF.